This T cell receptor beta chain comes out of a study of T-cell memory formation after mild COVID-19. This clonotype was detected ten times or more. TCRdb itself ran the 5' RACE reads through MiXCR, one entry per CDR3 protein. Counted here are 140,000 or so distinct CDR3 sequences, approximately 6% occurring once; the ten biggest clones make up around 2%. The V gene's germline CDR1 is SEHNR and CDR2 FQNEAQ (reference sequence). V trimming: 3 bases; J trimming: 3 bases; junction bases outside the gene matches: 5. The CDR3 totals 15 residues. This chain joins TRBV7-9 and TRBJ2-7, with TRBD1 matching over 10 bases. The sequencing input was PBMCs or a T cell subset sorted from them (not recorded which). The clonotype originates from an adult woman who had mild COVID-19 (a few samples of this study predate the infection). Cell type and time point are not known. DNA for the CDR3: TGTGCCAGCAGCTTCAGTGGGACAGGGGACTACGAGCAGTACTTC. It translates to CASSFSGTGDYEQYF.